Listed here are 29 T cell receptor beta chains from one sample, sequenced in a study of shared clonotypes between healthy human individuals. The repertoire was sequenced with immunoSEQ multiplex PCR; TCRdb's copy has only in-frame clones and lacks some. Of some 680,000 clones in the sample, 73% were seen once. Sequenced: memory CD4+ T cells sorted from blood. The subset denotes: CD45RA-negative fraction. All receptors come from a woman aged 25 to 45 in good health.

This chain joins TRBV7-9 and TRBJ2-7; the D gene is possibly TRBD1 (5 bases). The ends were cut back, 7 bases at V and 2 bases at J, with 9 bases in the middle. CDR3 length equals 12 residues. The V gene's germline CDR1 is SEHNR and CDR2 FQNEAQ (reference sequence). The CDR3 DNA reads TGTGCCAGCATGGACACAACCTACGAGCAGTACTTC. Translated: CASMDTTYEQYF.

The chain uses TRBV29-1 and TRBJ2-1; tentative D call: TRBD2 (5 bases). The germline CDR1 and CDR2 sequences are SQVTM and ANQGSEA. Trimming removed 1 base from V and 4 bases from J, with 20 bases in between. The CDR3 totals 17 residues. The CDR3 reads CSVEGRKRGVRYNEQFF. The CDR3 DNA reads TGCAGCGTTGAAGGCCGGAAACGGGGTGTGCGGTACAATGAGCAGTTCTTC.

The chain couples TRBV5-1 to TRBJ2-1; D is possibly TRBD2 (6 bases). In germline, CDR1 is SGHRS, CDR2 YFSETQ. Trimming took off 2 bases at V and 9 bases at J, with 9 bases between the two ends. The CDR3 covers 12 residues. The CDR3 region is CASSFAEGEQFF. The CDR3 DNA follows: TGCGCCAGCAGCTTTGCGGAGGGTGAGCAGTTCTTC.

The chain recombines TRBV7-9 with TRBJ2-2; D unresolved. This CDR3 contains 16 residues. CDR1 SEHNR and CDR2 FQNEAQ come from the germline V gene (reference sequence). V lost 0 bases and J 4 bases, leaving 12 bases between the germline ends. CDR3 protein: CASSLAPRPGTGELFF. CDR3 sequence (DNA): TGTGCCAGCAGCTTAGCGCCCCGCCCGGGCACCGGGGAGCTGTTTTTT.

This clone was seen a few times. The chain recombines TRBV28 with TRBJ1-2; TRBD1 matches at 10 bases. This CDR3 is 17 amino acids long. Looked up from germline, CDR1 is MDHEN and CDR2 is SYDVKM. J gave up 2 bases and V 7 bases, and 13 bases lay outside the gene matches. As DNA, the CDR3 is TGTGCCAGCACCACCGGGACAGGGGCCGGCGGAAACTATGGCTACACCTTC. Translated: CASTTGTGAGGNYGYTF.

The chain uses TRBV27 and TRBJ1-6; no reliable D call. The V end was cut by 2 bases, the J end by 7 bases, with 21 bases between. Germline V gene lookup returns CDR1 MNHEY and CDR2 SMNVEV (reference sequence). This CDR3 contains 18 residues. The CDR3: CASSLVPPMRLSNSPLHF. CDR3 bases: TGTGCCAGCAGTTTAGTCCCCCCGATGAGGCTGAGCAATTCACCCCTCCACTTT.

The chain recombines TRBV10-3 with TRBJ2-3, with unresolved D. Germline CDR1 reads ENHRY; CDR2 reads SYGVKD. V lost 0 bases and J 6 bases, leaving 10 bases between the germline ends. CDR3 size: 14 residues. The CDR3 DNA is TGTGCCATCAGTGAGTCGGGCTCCAGGGATACGCAGTATTTT. This gives the protein CAISESGSRDTQYF.

The rearrangement joins TRBV2 to TRBJ2-2; 8 bases are shared with TRBD2. This CDR3 is built from 14 residues. Germline V CDR1 and CDR2: SNHLY, FYNNEI. Trimming cost V 3 bases and J 6 bases; bases outside gene matches: 3. CDR3 sequence: CASSETSVAGELFF. Written as DNA, the CDR3 is TGTGCCAGCAGTGAGACTAGCGTGGCCGGGGAGCTGTTTTTT.

The V and J genes are TRBV5-1 and TRBJ2-7, with a weak D call TRBD2 (5 bases). CDR1 SGHRS and CDR2 YFSETQ come from the germline V gene. The CDR3 is made up of 13 amino acids. Deletions cut 2 bases from V and 4 bases from J, with 10 bases between. This chain's CDR3 is CASSFRGIYEQYF. CDR3 sequence (DNA): TGCGCCAGCAGCTTCCGGGGAATTTACGAGCAGTACTTC.

This clone was observed once. The chain couples TRBV5-1 to TRBJ1-1, with TRBD1 matching over 8 bases. V was pared by 4 bases and J by 1 base, with 3 bases of the junction left unmatched. Germline loops: CDR1 SGHRS, CDR2 YFSETQ. This CDR3 is 14 amino acids long. The CDR3: CASSGDRGNTEAFF. In DNA, the CDR3 is TGCGCCAGCAGCGGAGACAGGGGGAACACTGAAGCTTTCTTT.

The chain recombines TRBV11-2 with TRBJ2-7; D is tentatively TRBD1 or TRBD2 (5 bases each). The V gene lost 3 bases and the J gene lost 3 bases, with 9 bases spanning the gap. Germline CDR1 reads SGHAT; CDR2 reads FQNNGV. CDR3 length equals 13 residues. The CDR3 reads CASSFAGSYEQYF. CDR3 in DNA: TGTGCCAGCAGCTTCGCAGGGAGCTACGAGCAGTACTTC. The variable domain in full, completed from reference TRBV11-2 and TRBJ2-7, reads EAGVAQSPRYKIIEKRQSVAFWCNPISGHATLYWYQQILGQGPKLLIQFQNNGVVDDSQLPKDRFSAERLKGVDSTLKIQPAKLEDSAVYLCASSFAGSYEQYFGPGTRLTVT.

The V call is TRBV10-2, the J call TRBJ2-7; 8 bases align to TRBD2. This CDR3 is built from 14 residues. Trimming took 6 bases from V and 3 from J; bases not matched to a gene: 7. The germline V gene has CDR1 WSHSY and CDR2 SAAADI. CDR3 sequence reads: CASRRREGHYEQYF. The CDR3 DNA sequence: TGCGCCAGCAGGAGACGGGAGGGCCACTACGAGCAGTACTTC.

There are many counts of this clone. The chain combines TRBV7-6 with TRBJ2-1; D might be TRBD1 (6 bases). CDR3 size: 12 residues. V shed 4 bases and J shed 9 bases, with 10 bases lying between them. The germline V gene encodes CDR1 SGHVS and CDR2 FNYEAQ. The CDR3 here is CASSSTGFEQFF. DNA for the CDR3: TGTGCCAGCAGCTCAACAGGGTTTGAGCAGTTCTTC. The whole variable domain, remainder taken from reference TRBV7-6 and TRBJ2-1, is GAGVSQSPRYKVTKRGQDVALRCDPISGHVSLYWYRQALGQGPEFLTYFNYEAQQDKSGLPNDRFSAERPEGSISTLTIQRTEQRDSAMYRCASSSTGFEQFFGPGTRLTVL.

The chain links TRBV5-4 to TRBJ2-5; 11 positions match TRBD2. Germline CDR1 is SGHNT and CDR2 is YYREEE (reference sequence). The CDR3 totals 16 residues. J was trimmed by 1 base and V by 2 bases; bases with no gene match: 4. The chain's CDR3 is CASSFLGTSGQETQYF. Written as DNA, the CDR3 is TGTGCCAGCAGCTTCCTAGGGACTAGCGGCCAAGAGACCCAGTACTTC.

The chain links TRBV25-1 to TRBJ2-6; D is ambiguous. Trimming cost V 1 base and J 1 base, with 2 bases left between them. The length of the CDR3 is 14 residues. Per germline, CDR1 MGHDK and CDR2 SYGVNS. The CDR3 DNA is TGTGCCAGCAGTGAATCGTCTGGGGCCAACGTCCTGACTTTC. Translating gives CASSESSGANVLTF.

As concerns this clone: The germline gene is not matched at one end of the junction; a read error may be the cause. The chain couples TRBV4-1 to TRBJ2-3, with D possibly being TRBD1 (6 bases). This CDR3 is built from 13 residues. Germline CDR1 reads MGHRA; CDR2 reads YSYEKL. The CDR3 loop reads CASSQDLTTGRLF. The CDR3, as DNA: TGCGCCAGCAGCCAAGATTTGACAACAGGGCGCCTTTTT.

The chain uses TRBV10-3 and TRBJ1-2; 7 bases match TRBD1. Germline V gene data show CDR1 as ENHRY and CDR2 as SYGVKD. The CDR3 is 14 amino acids. V was pared by 6 bases and J by 8 bases, with 12 bases of the junction left unmatched. CDR3 in amino acids: CAISQFDRDHGYTF. DNA of the CDR3: TGTGCCATCAGCCAATTCGACAGGGACCACGGCTACACCTTC.

This chain joins TRBV6-4 and TRBJ2-2, with D unresolved. The germline gives CDR1 MRHNA, CDR2 SNTAGT. V dropped 1 base and J dropped 7 bases, with 4 bases sitting between them. This CDR3 contains 12 residues. CDR3 protein: CASSDYSGELFF. CDR3 DNA sequence: TGTGCCAGCAGTGACTACAGCGGGGAGCTGTTTTTT.

This clone turned up a few times. The CDR3 DNA reads TGCGCCAGCAGCTTCCAGGGAGAGGATGGCTACACCTTC. Its translation: CASSFQGEDGYTF. The chain carries TRBV5-1 and TRBJ1-2; possible D gene TRBD1, 5 bases. The V gene's germline CDR1 is SGHRS and CDR2 YFSETQ. The V end lost 2 bases, the J end lost 6 bases, and 11 bases lay between the germline ends. The CDR3 spans 13 residues.

V is TRBV10-2 and J is TRBJ2-5; D not certain. The V end was cut by 2 bases, the J end by 5 bases, with 9 bases between. Germline lookup yields CDR1 WSHSY and CDR2 SAAADI. This CDR3 has 13 amino acids. In nucleotides, the CDR3 is TGCGCCAGCAGTGAGCGGGTCAGGGAGACCCAGTACTTC. As protein: CASSERVRETQYF.

The chain joins TRBV7-9 to TRBJ1-1; 9 bases agree with TRBD1. Germline lookup yields CDR1 SEHNR and CDR2 FQNEAQ (reference sequence). V lost 5 bases and J lost 4; bases outside the gene matches: 8. CDR3 size: 15 residues. CDR3 DNA: TGTGCCAGCAGCCTTCGTACAGGGGGCCCCACTGAAGCTTTCTTT. It codes for CASSLRTGGPTEAFF.

As concerns this clone: A much bigger clone sits one base away, suggesting this may be a read error. The chain recombines TRBV6-1 with TRBJ2-3; D remains ambiguous. This CDR3 has 12 amino acids. Trimming stripped 6 bases from V and 0 bases from J, with 4 bases between. The germline gives CDR1 MNHNS, CDR2 SASEGT. The CDR3 sequence: CASRASTDTQYF. CDR3 DNA: TGTGCCAGCAGGGCTAGCACAGATACGCAGTATTTT.

As DNA, the CDR3 is TGTGCCAGCAGCTTATTCCAGGGGGCAGCTTACGAGCAGTACTTC. Amino acids: CASSLFQGAAYEQYF. This sequence joins TRBV11-2 and TRBJ2-7, with TRBD1 identical over 8 bases. Trimming removed 2 bases from V and 4 bases from J; junction bases left unmatched: 7. The CDR3 sequence is 15 residues long. Germline V lookup: CDR1 SGHAT, CDR2 FQNNGV.

CDR3: CASSFSGRTNEQFF. DNA for the CDR3: TGTGCCAGCAGCTTTTCCGGCCGCACCAATGAGCAGTTCTTC. V usage is TRBV7-9 and J usage is TRBJ2-1; no firm D call. CDR3 length equals 14 residues. Germline values: CDR1 SEHNR, CDR2 FQNEAQ (reference sequence). Deletions cut 3 bases from V and 6 bases from J, with 12 bases between.

This clone was counted ten times or more. V is TRBV4-1 and J is TRBJ2-2; D gene unclear. The germline V gene encodes CDR1 MGHRA and CDR2 YSYEKL. The CDR3 sequence is 16 residues long. V lost 1 base to trimming and J lost 5 bases, with 14 bases between them. For the CDR3, the DNA is TGCGCCAGCAGCCAAGTTAATCTTGTAGCTACCGGGGAGCTGTTTTTT. Its translation: CASSQVNLVATGELFF.

This rearrangement joins TRBV6-5 to TRBJ2-7; 11 positions agree with TRBD2. Germline V gene data show CDR1 as MNHEY and CDR2 as SVGAGI. V was pared by 6 bases and J by 6 bases, with 10 bases of the junction left unmatched. The CDR3 extends over 15 amino acids. DNA for the CDR3: TGTGCCAGCAGGGGGTTCGGGACTAGCGGATCCGAGCAGTACTTC. Its protein is CASRGFGTSGSEQYF.

The rearrangement uses TRBV28 and TRBJ1-3; D gene ambiguous. Germline V lookup: CDR1 MDHEN, CDR2 SYDVKM. V lost 8 bases to trimming and J lost 1 base, with 6 bases between them. This CDR3 is built from 12 residues. The CDR3, as DNA: TGTGCCAGCGAGGGATCTGGAAACACCATATATTTT. It codes for CASEGSGNTIYF.

The chain is built from TRBV18 and TRBJ2-7; D might be TRBD1 or TRBD2, each matching 5 bases. With 3 bases removed from V and 0 bases from J, the gap between germline ends came to 12 bases. This CDR3 is built from 15 residues. CDR1 is KGHSH, CDR2 LQKENI, per germline. The CDR3 reads CASSPGTRDSYEQYF. CDR3 bases: TGTGCCAGCTCACCGGGGACCCGGGACTCCTACGAGCAGTACTTC.

The chain combines TRBV18 with TRBJ2-5; D is uncertain. The ends were cut back, 2 bases at V and 0 bases at J, with 13 bases in the middle. The CDR3 length is 16 residues. Germline V lookup: CDR1 KGHSH, CDR2 LQKENI. The CDR3 nucleotides read TGTGCCAGCTCACCATTCTCACCCACGAACCAAGAGACCCAGTACTTC. It specifies CASSPFSPTNQETQYF.